Below are 32 T cell receptor beta chains sequenced from a single sample in a study of regulatory T cells in long-lasting Graves disease. Time point of the sample: newly diagnosed GD, antithyroid drugs for less than 3 months. RNA from PBMCs was the source of the TCR library. Arm-PCR of CDR3 regions with iRepertoire HTBI primers generated TCR beta libraries. TCRdb independently ran MiXCR on the multiplex PCR reads; one entry per CDR3 protein. The sample contains about 470,000 distinct CDR3 sequences, about 15% of which appear only once. These data were likewise used in another study, on T cells in Graves' hyperthyroidism and ophthalmopathy.

Material: peripheral blood mononuclear cells (PBMCs), obtained at new diagnosis, from a patient treated with antithyroid drugs. The receptors shown here come from a woman in her twenties or thirties with Graves disease.

This clonotype appeared a few times. The rearrangement links TRBV2 to TRBJ1-5; possible D gene TRBD1, 5 bases. This CDR3 contains 13 residues. V dropped 4 bases and J dropped 6 bases, with 10 bases sitting between them. Germline-derived CDR1 and CDR2 are SNHLY and FYNNEI. For the CDR3, the DNA is TGTGCCAGCAGTGCAGGGTACATTCAGCCCCAGCATTTT. As protein: CASSAGYIQPQHF.

The rearrangement joins TRBV29-1 to TRBJ2-1; D unclear. From germline, CDR1 is SQVTM and CDR2 ANQGSEA. The CDR3 contains 11 residues. V was pared by 6 bases and J by 3 bases, with 6 bases between. The CDR3 coding sequence is TGCAGCGTGAAGCTCTACAATGAGCAGTTCTTC. It codes for CSVKLYNEQFF.

In this sample, this clonotype turned up many times. The chain carries TRBV18 and TRBJ2-7, with 9 bases fitting TRBD1. Germline assignment: CDR1 KGHSH and CDR2 LQKENI. Trimming at V came to 3 bases and at J to 6 bases, leaving 9 bases not matched to a gene. The CDR3 is 15 amino acids. CDR3 nucleotides: TGTGCCAGCTCACCGACCGGGACAGGGTTAAGCGAGCAGTACTTC. The encoded protein is CASSPTGTGLSEQYF.

At least ten counts were recorded for this clonotype. The chain is built from TRBV28 and TRBJ2-7; tentatively, D is TRBD2 (5 bases). The CDR3 is 15 amino acids. CDR1 and CDR2 (germline): MDHEN, SYDVKM. Between the trimmed V and J ends, which lost 4 bases and 0 bases, there was a span of 13 bases. CDR3 sequence reads: CASSSPGGPSYEQYF. The CDR3 nucleotides read TGTGCCAGCAGTTCCCCGGGCGGGCCCTCCTACGAGCAGTACTTC.

This clonotype has a handful of counts. The chain links TRBV12-3 or TRBV12-4 to TRBJ1-2, with TRBD1 matching over 10 bases. V lost 9 bases, J lost 4 bases, and 8 bases stayed unmatched. The CDR3 spans 14 residues. CDR3 region: CASWSGTGAYGYTF. The CDR3 coding sequence is TGTGCCAGTTGGAGTGGGACAGGGGCCTATGGCTACACCTTC.

This clonotype was counted ten times or more. This chain connects TRBV9 to TRBJ2-7, with D uncertain. Germline V lookup: CDR1 SGDLS, CDR2 YYNGEE. Between the trimmed V and J ends, which lost 0 bases and 0 bases, there was a span of 7 bases. The CDR3 is made up of 14 amino acids. As DNA, the CDR3 is TGTGCCAGCAGCGTAGGTCGGTTCTCCTACGAGCAGTACTTC. This codes for CASSVGRFSYEQYF.

The table lists this clonotype with many counts. Here the CDR3 DNA reads TGTGCCAGCAGTTTACCACTTGGCCTCCAAGAGACCCAGTACTTC. It encodes CASSLPLGLQETQYF. The chain carries TRBV28 and TRBJ2-5; D uncertain. Trimming left V 2 bases short and J 1 base short, with 11 bases between. CDR1 MDHEN and CDR2 SYDVKM come from the germline V gene. The length of the CDR3 is 15 residues.

The rearrangement joins TRBV24-1 to TRBJ2-7; perhaps TRBD1 as D (6 bases). The CDR3 has 14 residues. Germline values: CDR1 KGHDR, CDR2 SFDVKD. V lost 10 bases, J lost 0 bases, and 15 bases lay in between. The CDR3 loop reads CATGTGSLSYEQYF. Written as DNA, the CDR3 is TGTGCCACAGGTACAGGGTCCCTCTCCTACGAGCAGTACTTC.

There are a few counts of this clonotype. The chain has TRBV7-9 and TRBJ2-4; 11 bases are shared with TRBD1. CDR1 SEHNR and CDR2 FQNEAQ come from the germline V gene (reference sequence). The CDR3 has 15 residues. Trimming took 5 bases from V and 8 from J; bases not matched to a gene: 8. DNA for the CDR3: TGTGCCAGCAGCCCAAGGACAGGGGGCGAGGACATTCAGTACTTC. It translates to CASSPRTGGEDIQYF.

The gene calls are TRBV10-2 and TRBJ1-6, with a tentative D call TRBD1 (5 bases). The CDR3 is made up of 16 amino acids. V was cut by 2 bases and J by 4 bases, with 12 bases left in between. CDR1 and CDR2 from the germline V gene are WSHSY and SAAADI. DNA for the CDR3: TGCGCCAGCAGTGAGATGCCGGGACTGTATAATTCACCCCTCCACTTT. Protein: CASSEMPGLYNSPLHF.

The table lists this clonotype with many counts. CDR3 sequence: CASRKTGLLDQPQHF. The CDR3 bases are TGTGCCAGCAGGAAGACAGGGCTCCTCGATCAGCCCCAGCATTTT. This chain links TRBV12-3 or TRBV12-4 with TRBJ1-5; TRBD1 agrees at 7 bases. After removal of 6 bases from V and 5 bases from J, the junction contained 10 bases not matched to a gene. The CDR3 extends over 15 amino acids.

This clonotype was detected ten times or more. This chain links TRBV24-1 with TRBJ2-1; maybe TRBD2 (6 bases). From germline, CDR1 is KGHDR and CDR2 SFDVKD. The CDR3 spans 15 residues. V was pared by 2 bases and J by 7 bases, with 14 bases between. CDR3 region: CATSDSVSGLNEQFF. CDR3 sequence (DNA): TGTGCCACCAGTGATTCGGTCTCCGGACTAAATGAGCAGTTCTTC.

This clonotype was seen repeatedly, ten times or more. This chain uses TRBV5-5 with TRBJ2-2; the D is unclear. The V end was cut by 3 bases, the J end by 5 bases, with 14 bases between. This CDR3 has 15 residues. CDR1 is SGHKS, CDR2 YYEKEE, per germline (reference sequence). CDR3 sequence reads: CASSSRTGRTGELFF. DNA for the CDR3: TGTGCCAGCAGCTCTAGGACCGGTCGAACCGGGGAGCTGTTTTTT. Full variable domain (outside the CDR3, taken from reference TRBV5-5 and TRBJ2-2): DAGVTQSPTHLIKTRGQQVTLRCSPISGHKSVSWYQQVLGQGPQFIFQYYEKEERGRGNFPDRFSARQFPNYSSELNVNALLLGDSALYLCASSSRTGRTGELFFGEGSRLTVL.

This clonotype was counted many times. The chain uses TRBV5-1 and TRBJ2-1; D unresolved. V was shortened by 4 bases and J by 7 bases, with 15 bases between the two germline ends. The CDR3 extends over 14 amino acids. Germline CDR1 SGHRS, CDR2 YFSETQ. The CDR3 is CASSQPGGSNEQFF. CDR3 in DNA: TGCGCCAGCAGCCAGCCGGGCGGTAGTAATGAGCAGTTCTTC.

J is TRBJ1-1 and V is TRBV5-8; D call uncertain. Trimming stripped 1 base from V and 10 bases from J, with 23 bases between. This CDR3 contains 16 residues. CDR1 is SGHTS, CDR2 YDEGEE, per germline. The CDR3 loop is CASSLFRLTLPGIAFF. The DNA of the CDR3 is TGTGCCAGCAGCTTGTTTCGGCTTACGCTCCCCGGCATAGCTTTCTTT.

This clonotype was detected ten times or more. The V call is TRBV6-2 or TRBV6-3, the J call TRBJ2-4; TRBD1 agrees at 7 bases. Germline V gene sequence: CDR1 MNHEY, CDR2 SVGEGT. This CDR3 is 16 amino acids long. V lost 4 bases, J lost 6 bases, and 12 bases stayed unmatched. In DNA form, the CDR3 reads TGTGCCAGCAGTTCGCCGAGAACAGGGGTAGGAAACATTCAGTACTTC. As protein: CASSSPRTGVGNIQYF.

V is TRBV19 and J is TRBJ1-5; TRBD1 aligns across 10 bases. Germline lookup yields CDR1 LNHDA and CDR2 SQIVND (reference sequence). The CDR3 runs 17 residues. With 4 bases clipped from V and 2 bases from J, the junction kept 8 bases outside the gene matches. For the CDR3, the DNA is TGTGCCAGTAGTACCGCGCCCGGGACAGGGGGCAATCAGCCCCAGCATTTT. Encoded protein: CASSTAPGTGGNQPQHF.

In its sample, this clonotype was seen many times. This chain uses TRBV30 with TRBJ2-7; the D gene is possibly TRBD1 (5 bases). The germline CDR1 and CDR2 sequences are GTSNPN and SVGIG (reference sequence). This CDR3 has 13 residues. V was trimmed by 6 bases and J by 6 bases, leaving 18 bases between them. The CDR3 here is CACNSQERIEQYF. The CDR3 bases are TGTGCCTGCAACTCACAGGAAAGAATCGAGCAGTACTTC.

V usage is TRBV5-6 and J usage is TRBJ2-7, with 14 positions matching TRBD2. The CDR3 covers 17 residues. Germline V gives CDR1 SGHDT, CDR2 YYEEEE. V was clipped by 5 bases and J by 6 bases; unmatched bases: 13. This CDR3 is CASSPVTKTSGRGEQYF. CDR3 nucleotide sequence: TGTGCCAGCAGTCCCGTCACCAAGACTAGCGGGAGGGGCGAGCAGTACTTC.

This clonotype was found many times. The chain has TRBV28 and TRBJ2-3; D is unresolved. The ends were cut back, 4 bases at V and 4 bases at J, with 9 bases in the middle. This CDR3 comprises 13 residues. From germline, CDR1 is MDHEN and CDR2 SYDVKM. This CDR3 is CASSSQTPDTQYF. Written as DNA, the CDR3 is TGTGCCAGCAGTTCCCAGACCCCAGATACGCAGTATTTT.

This clonotype came up many times. The chain is built from TRBV7-2 and TRBJ2-7, with a tentative D call TRBD2 (5 bases). V dropped 0 bases and J dropped 5 bases, with 8 bases sitting between them. The CDR3 runs 13 residues. The germline V gene encodes CDR1 SGHTA and CDR2 FQGNSA. CDR3 amino acids: CASSLAVAHEQYF. CDR3 DNA: TGTGCCAGCAGCTTAGCAGTAGCGCACGAGCAGTACTTC.

This clonotype was seen a handful of times. The CDR3 here is CASNRDLRETQYF. In DNA form, the CDR3 reads TGTGCCAGCAACAGGGATCTCCGAGAGACCCAGTACTTC. This chain uses TRBV9 with TRBJ2-5, with D tentatively TRBD1 (6 bases). CDR1 and CDR2 from the germline V gene are SGDLS and YYNGEE. This CDR3 is 13 amino acids long. Trimming cost V 6 bases and J 4 bases, with 13 bases left between them.

This clonotype has a single count. Given a far larger clone just one base away, this is likely a sequencing read error. The rearrangement links TRBV5-1 to TRBJ2-4; 12 positions match TRBD1. CDR1 SGHRS and CDR2 YFSETQ come from the germline V gene. This CDR3 region has 14 residues. The CDR3 coding sequence is TGCGCCAGCAGCTCCGGGACAGGGGGCAATGAGCAGCTCTTC. Amino acids: CASSSGTGGNEQLF.

This clonotype was found many times. V and J are TRBV7-9 and TRBJ1-1; D gene uncertain. The V gene lost 2 bases and the J gene lost 3 bases, with 7 bases spanning the gap. CDR1 is SEHNR and CDR2 is FQNEAQ in the germline V gene (reference sequence). This CDR3 region has 13 residues. As DNA, the CDR3 is TGTGCCAGCAGCTTACAAGCGGACACTGAAGCTTTCTTT. Translating gives CASSLQADTEAFF.

This clonotype was seen only a few times. The rearrangement uses TRBV29-1 and TRBJ2-1, with D uncertain. The length of the CDR3 is 11 residues. CDR1 is SQVTM, CDR2 ANQGSEA, per germline. The ends were cut back, 3 bases at V and 6 bases at J, with 6 bases in the middle. As DNA, the CDR3 is TGCAGCGTTGATTATGGCAATGAGCAGTTCTTC. Its translation is CSVDYGNEQFF.

This clonotype was found once. This probably arose from a read error, given a far larger clone one base away. The chain employs TRBV12-3 or TRBV12-4 and TRBJ2-7, with 8 bases matching TRBD2. The CDR3 runs 14 residues. Trimming took 7 bases from V and 7 from J; bases not matched to a gene: 12. This CDR3 reads CASNGGRFYNEQYF. For the CDR3, the DNA is TGTGCCAGCAATGGCGGGAGGTTCTACAATGAGCAGTACTTC.

The chain employs TRBV28 and TRBJ2-2; perhaps TRBD1 as D (5 bases). Germline V CDR1 and CDR2: MDHEN, SYDVKM. With 4 bases removed from V and 4 bases from J, the gap between germline ends came to 7 bases. The CDR3 runs to 13 residues. The CDR3 DNA follows: TGTGCCAGCAGTTCTGACAGCACCGGGGAGCTGTTTTTT. Encoded protein: CASSSDSTGELFF.

The chain is built from TRBV30 and TRBJ1-5; the match to TRBD1 covers 8 bases. This CDR3 spans 14 amino acids. The trim removed 6 bases at V and 2 bases at J, leaving 6 bases unmatched. Germline V gene data show CDR1 as GTSNPN and CDR2 as SVGIG (reference sequence). The CDR3 loop reads CACRTGLGNQPQHF. CDR3 nucleotide sequence: TGTGCCTGCCGGACAGGGCTAGGCAATCAGCCCCAGCATTTT.

The chain is built from TRBV15 and TRBJ1-2, with D hard to call. The V gene lost 1 base and the J gene lost 6 bases, with 21 bases spanning the gap. Germline V CDR1 and CDR2: LNHNV, YYDKDF (reference sequence). The CDR3 spans 17 residues. The CDR3 sequence is CATSRVAGFSQRHGYTF. The CDR3 DNA sequence: TGTGCCACCAGCAGAGTGGCCGGGTTTTCCCAGCGGCATGGCTACACCTTC. Filled out from reference TRBV15 and TRBJ1-2, the complete variable domain reads DAMVIQNPRYQVTQFGKPVTLSCSQTLNHNVMYWYQQKSSQAPKLLFHYYDKDFNNEADTPDNFQSRRPNTSFCFLDIRSPGLGDTAMYLCATSRVAGFSQRHGYTFGSGTRLTVV.

Only a few counts were recorded for this clonotype. The chain uses TRBV12-3 or TRBV12-4 and TRBJ1-3; no firm D call. This CDR3 is 13 amino acids long. The V and J ends lost 1 base and 4 bases respectively, with 5 bases between them. DNA of the CDR3: TGTGCCAGCAGTTTAGGATTCGGAAACACCATATATTTT. It is translated as CASSLGFGNTIYF.

This clonotype has ten or more counts. The chain carries TRBV7-9 and TRBJ2-3, with 7 bases matching TRBD1. CDR1 and CDR2 from the germline V gene are SEHNR and FQNEAQ (reference sequence). Losses at the gene ends were 4 bases for V and 3 bases for J; bases not matched to a gene: 10. The CDR3 spans 16 residues. The CDR3 protein is CASSSKTGWETDTQYF. CDR3 nucleotides: TGTGCCAGCAGCTCCAAGACAGGGTGGGAAACAGATACGCAGTATTTT.

A note on this clonotype: As the CDR3 is not closed by the conserved phenylalanine or tryptophan, this likely results from a read error. The chain uses TRBV11-2 and TRBJ1-1; no clear D gene. Trimming removed 4 bases from V and 11 bases from J, with 20 bases in between. The length of the CDR3 is 14 residues. Germline CDR1 reads SGHAT; CDR2 reads FQNNGV. The CDR3 reads CASSSYRAIPRAFL. Written as DNA, the CDR3 is TGTGCCAGCAGCTCCTACCGGGCTATACCGCGGGCTTTCCTT.